Described below is a single T cell receptor (beta chain) sequence and its context. Its target is unknown. This specimen belongs to a study of blood T cells in healthy people across ages. Overall study: About one barcoded beta molecule was captured per two T cells (by template switching).

The study, taken as a whole, reports: As age increased, TCR beta diversity per million T cells fell in a roughly linear fashion.

A second PCR, run for roughly 6 to 11 cycles, used a sample-barcoded 5' primer plus a J-beta primer mix. TCRdb processed the 5' RACE reads anew with MiXCR; each CDR3 protein has one entry. Of approximately 600,000 distinct CDR3 sequences detected, 45% to 65% appear once; the ten largest clones hold over 35%. The CDR3 totals 14 residues. Germline V gene sequence: CDR1 DFQATT, CDR2 SNEGSKA (reference sequence). J gave up 2 bases and V 6 bases, and 5 bases lay outside the gene matches. Healthy Caucasian individuals from Russia aged about 6 to 100 served as donors. Total RNA was isolated from each sample in quantities of at least 6 micrograms.

The sequence derives from a man aged 60-69 years in good health. What was sequenced was blood. The genes are TRBV20-1 and TRBJ2-3; TRBD2 aligns across 10 bases. DNA of the CDR3: TGCAGTGCCAGTGGGACTAGCGACACAGATACGCAGTATTTT. It codes for CSASGTSDTDTQYF.